This T cell receptor (beta chain) was observed in a study of cytomegalovirus exposure and HLA in healthy donors. Turning to the study itself: Among about 400 genotyped donors, approximately 80% fell in the Caucasian-associated ancestry cluster.

Findings and caveats of the study: An analysis that came later showed most CMV-associated TCR beta chains appearing HLA-restricted.

Comment on this clone: The antigen is unknown.

PCR amplification relied on 60 Vbeta primers (plus 13 Jbeta primers). Here immunoSEQ multiplex PCR was the method, and the copy in TCRdb shows in-frame clones only, minus some. The sample lists over 150,000 clones, more than 65% seen once, with approximately 3.1% in the top ten. The sequenced sample was PBMCs. The sequence was collected from a woman aged 25 to 39 in good health and CMV-seropositive.

The CDR3 spells CASSATSGSSTDTQYF. The CDR3 nucleotides are TGTGCCAGCAGCGCGACTAGCGGATCTAGCACAGATACGCAGTATTTT. This chain uses TRBV6-4 with TRBJ2-3; 9 bases are a match to TRBD2. The CDR3 is 16 residues long. Germline CDR1 MRHNA, CDR2 SNTAGT. With 6 bases clipped from V and 0 bases from J, the junction kept 7 bases outside the gene matches.